This T cell receptor beta chain was sequenced in a study of shared clonotypes between healthy human individuals. The CDR3 runs 14 residues. V was shortened by 0 bases and J by 13 bases, with 16 bases between the two germline ends. CDR1 SGHAT and CDR2 FQNNGV come from the germline V gene. Clones were sequenced by immunoSEQ multiplex PCR, and TCRdb holds only the in-frame ones, with some missing. The data hold 2 million to 2.5 million clones, with less than 95% observed a single time. The J gene is TRBJ2-1, the V gene TRBV11-2; tentatively, D is TRBD1 or TRBD2 (5 bases each). Sequencing was carried out using naive CD4+ T cells from PBMCs. Subset described: CD45RA+ positively selected. The receptor was derived from a man aged 18 to 29 in good health. Some clones in this sample may be carry-over from other donors' samples. The CDR3 here is CASSLDYLAWDQFF. In DNA, the CDR3 is TGTGCCAGCAGCTTAGATTACCTAGCCTGGGACCAGTTCTTC.